The rows below give T cell receptor beta chains drawn from one sample of a study of post-analysis software for immune sequencing data. TCRdb re-derived calls from the PCR reads in MiXCR, one entry per CDR3 protein. The data show hundreds of thousands of distinct CDR3 sequences, with 30% seen just once and approximately 0.55% held by the top ten. What was sequenced was blood. The source is a girl between 10 and 17 years old with multiple sclerosis. Both conserved end residues are part of each CDR3. A D gene is named only where the DNA matches it firmly. The listing skips clone size in some rows; elsewhere it reads once, few, many or a size class.

clone size,J gene,D gene,V gene,CDR3 protein,CDR3 DNA
few,TRBJ1-4,TRBD1,TRBV29-1,CSAGTDLNEKLFF,TGCAGCGCCGGGACAGATCTTAATGAAAAACTGTTTTTT
.,TRBJ2-5,TRBD1,TRBV4-1,CASSQDRGGGETQYF,TGCGCCAGCAGCCAAGATCGAGGGGGCGGGGAGACCCAGTACTTC
.,TRBJ2-1,.,TRBV28,CASSSPPGGRRSSYNEQFF,TGTGCCAGCAGTTCCCCCCCCGGCGGAAGGAGGAGCTCCTACAATGAGCAGTTCTTC
.,TRBJ2-5,TRBD2,TRBV6-5,CASSLWTSGVETQYF,TGTGCCAGCAGTCTCTGGACTAGCGGGGTGGAGACCCAGTACTTC
many,TRBJ2-7,TRBD2,TRBV20-1,CSARDFQRGYEQYF,TGCAGTGCTAGAGATTTTCAGCGGGGGTACGAGCAGTACTTC
few,TRBJ1-5,.,TRBV5-1,CASSLDGGSNQPQHF,TGCGCCAGCAGCTTGGATGGGGGAAGCAATCAGCCCCAGCATTTT
few,TRBJ2-1,.,TRBV12-3/TRBV12-4,CASRLRGDEQFF,TGTGCCAGCAGGCTCAGGGGGGATGAGCAGTTCTTC
many,TRBJ2-5,TRBD2,TRBV10-3,CAIRAGDAGETQYF,TGTGCCATCAGAGCGGGAGATGCCGGGGAGACCCAGTACTTC
few,TRBJ2-7,.,TRBV2,CASTSDRILSYEQYF,TGTGCCAGCACATCCGACAGAATACTATCCTACGAGCAGTACTTC
.,TRBJ2-5,TRBD2,TRBV12-3/TRBV12-4,CASSLGGTIDNEQYF,TGTGCCAGCAGTTTAGGCGGGACTATCGACAATGAGCAGTACTTC
.,TRBJ2-1,.,TRBV3-1,CASSTRISGVGEQFF,TGTGCCAGCAGCACACGCATATCGGGAGTTGGTGAGCAGTTCTTC
few,TRBJ2-5,.,TRBV10-3,CAISLGFLNRGEQYF,TGTGCCATCAGCCTAGGGTTCCTTAATAGGGGGGAGCAGTACTTC
few,TRBJ2-5,.,TRBV4-1,CASSQEFQGQETQYF,TGCGCCAGCAGCCAAGAATTCCAGGGTCAAGAGACCCAGTACTTC
.,TRBJ2-7,TRBD1,TRBV20-1,CSAAGTVNEQYF,TGCAGTGCGGCCGGGACAGTTAACGAGCAGTACTTC
few,TRBJ1-4,.,TRBV29-1,CSVVYIEKLFF,TGCAGCGTTGTATATATTGAAAAACTGTTTTTT
.,TRBJ2-7,.,TRBV20-1,CSARGDGSYEQYF,TGCAGTGCCCGAGGAGACGGATCCTACGAGCAGTACTTC
many,TRBJ2-7,.,TRBV29-1,CSVLEDSSYEQYF,TGCAGCGTTCTCGAGGACAGCTCCTACGAGCAGTACTTC
.,TRBJ1-6,.,TRBV7-2,CTSSPTQLYNSPLHF,TGTACCAGCAGCCCAACTCAGCTGTATAATTCACCCCTCCACTTT
few,TRBJ2-7,.,TRBV28,CASSHRVREQYF,TGTGCCAGCAGTCACAGGGTTCGCGAGCAGTACTTC
.,TRBJ1-2,.,TRBV3-1,CASSQDPAFYGYTF,TGTGCCAGCAGCCAAGACCCAGCGTTCTATGGCTACACCTTC
.,TRBJ2-2,.,TRBV15,CATSPPARGFGGKLFF,TGTGCCACCAGCCCCCCTGCGAGGGGCTTTGGCGGGAAGCTGTTTTTT
few,TRBJ2-3,.,TRBV7-2,CASSLSGGWGTDTQYF,TGTGCCAGCAGCTTATCCGGGGGTTGGGGGACAGATACGCAGTATTTT
few,TRBJ2-3,TRBD1,TRBV20-1,CSVNPGTGMTDTQYF,TGCAGTGTCAATCCCGGGACAGGGATGACAGATACGCAGTATTTT
.,TRBJ2-5,TRBD2,TRBV7-2,CASSLDPSGGGQETQYF,TGTGCCAGCAGCTTAGATCCTAGCGGGGGGGGCCAAGAGACCCAGTACTTC
.,TRBJ1-1,.,TRBV6-5,CASGVGGQTEAFF,TGTGCCAGTGGCGTGGGGGGGCAAACTGAAGCTTTCTTT
.,TRBJ2-1,.,TRBV28,CASDEREGFNEQFF,TGTGCCAGCGATGAACGCGAGGGCTTCAATGAGCAGTTCTTC
.,TRBJ2-2,TRBD1,TRBV7-2,CASRDRGDSYTGELFF,TGTGCCAGCCGGGACAGGGGCGACTCATACACCGGGGAGCTGTTTTTT
.,TRBJ2-1,TRBD1,TRBV20-1,CSADDRQGRSSYNEQFF,TGCAGTGCTGACGACAGACAGGGCCGGAGCTCCTACAATGAGCAGTTCTTC
few,TRBJ2-3,TRBD2,TRBV11-2,CASERTSGRGDTQYF,TGTGCCAGTGAAAGAACTAGCGGGAGAGGAGATACGCAGTATTTT
.,TRBJ2-1,.,TRBV29-1,CSVEGPGVDNEQFF,TGCAGCGTTGAAGGCCCAGGGGTGGACAATGAGCAGTTCTTC
few,TRBJ2-3,.,TRBV3-1,CASSPHSKTDTQYF,TGTGCCAGCAGCCCCCACTCGAAGACAGATACGCAGTATTTT
few,TRBJ2-6,.,TRBV27,CATFGANVLTF,TGTGCCACTTTTGGGGCCAACGTCCTGACTTTC
few,TRBJ2-7,.,TRBV21-1,CASSKATPGQVCDEQYF,TGTGCCAGCAGCAAAGCGACTCCGGGACAGGTTTGCGACGAGCAGTACTTC
few,TRBJ2-7,TRBD2,TRBV3-1,CASSPLAGVTEQYF,TGTGCCAGCAGCCCACTAGCGGGAGTTACCGAGCAGTACTTC
.,TRBJ2-5,TRBD2,TRBV3-1,CASSQDIAGGGETQYF,TGTGCCAGCAGCCAAGATATTGCGGGGGGAGGAGAGACCCAGTACTTC
.,TRBJ2-7,TRBD2,TRBV12-3/TRBV12-4,CAIRLADSYEQYF,TGTGCCATCAGACTAGCGGACTCCTACGAGCAGTACTTC
.,TRBJ1-1,.,TRBV4-2,CASSQGLRTEAFF,TGTGCCAGCAGCCAAGGTCTTAGGACTGAAGCTTTCTTT
few,TRBJ2-7,.,TRBV5-1,CASSLAGRPNEQYF,TGCGCCAGCAGCTTGGCCGGCCGACCCAACGAGCAGTACTTC
few,TRBJ1-2,TRBD1,TRBV6-1,CASRDRVQGYTF,TGTGCCAGCAGAGACAGGGTCCAGGGCTACACCTTC
few,TRBJ2-7,.,TRBV7-2,CASSLGSSGHYEQYF,TGTGCCAGCAGCTTAGGTTCGAGCGGACACTACGAGCAGTACTTC
.,TRBJ1-1,.,TRBV2,CASSAVDGGGAFF,TGTGCCAGCAGTGCCGTGGACGGCGGCGGGGCTTTCTTT
.,TRBJ2-7,.,TRBV13,CASSLAGLSFEQYF,TGTGCCAGCAGCTTAGCCGGGTTATCGTTCGAGCAGTACTTC
.,TRBJ2-3,TRBD2,TRBV7-2,CALGPSGPKTQYF,TGTGCCCTCGGTCCTAGCGGGCCCAAGACGCAGTATTTT
.,TRBJ2-7,.,TRBV7-2,CASSLGRKTYEQYF,TGTGCCAGCAGCCTGGGACGTAAGACCTACGAGCAGTACTTC
few,TRBJ2-1,TRBD1,TRBV29-1,CSVRLDRGLDNEQFF,TGCAGCGTTAGATTGGACAGGGGGCTCGACAATGAGCAGTTCTTC
many,TRBJ2-1,.,TRBV24-1,CATSETTGPYNEQFF,TGTGCCACCAGTGAAACGACCGGGCCCTACAATGAGCAGTTCTTC
.,TRBJ1-2,.,TRBV2,CAILNRNYGYTF,TGTGCCATCCTAAATAGAAACTATGGCTACACCTTC
once,TRBJ1-5,.,TRBV7-2,CASSSLDSQPQHF,TGTGCCAGCAGCTCCCTCGACTCTCAGCCCCAGCATTTT
once,TRBJ1-4,TRBD1,TRBV6-1,CASRRRIGTASGTNEKLFF,TGTGCCAGCAGACGAAGAATAGGGACAGCCTCTGGCACTAATGAAAAACTGTTTTTT
.,TRBJ2-5,.,TRBV20-1,CSAPPDHNYGVAQYF,TGCAGTGCTCCCCCCGACCATAACTATGGCGTGGCCCAGTACTTC
.,TRBJ2-5,TRBD2,TRBV12-3/TRBV12-4,CASSATREQYF,TGTGCCAGCAGTGCCACGCGGGAGCAGTACTTC
.,TRBJ2-1,TRBD2,TRBV10-3,CAIRDGTSGTANNEQFF,TGTGCCATCAGGGACGGGACTAGCGGAACCGCCAACAATGAGCAGTTCTTC
.,TRBJ1-2,.,TRBV6-5,CASSYSDRNYGYTF,TGTGCCAGCAGTTACTCAGACAGGAACTATGGCTACACCTTC